The 18 T cell receptor beta chains below were found in one sample sequenced in a study of CD8 T cells in ankylosing spondylitis. The study, taken as a whole, reports: Ankylosing spondylitis blood appeared to carry a characteristic TCR beta motif of 7 or 8 highly homologous variants.

These receptors lack a known antigen. TCRdb recomputed calls from the 5' RACE reads with MiXCR, one row per CDR3 protein. Among about 330,000 distinct CDR3 sequences listed, roughly 8% were seen once. The sample comprised blood, either unsorted or a sorted T cell fraction (not recorded which). The receptors come from a male donor with ankylosing spondylitis.

In this sample, this clonotype turned up a few times. The chain has TRBV7-9 and TRBJ2-2; the match to TRBD2 covers 7 bases. Germline-derived CDR1 and CDR2 are SEHNR and FQNEAQ (reference sequence). The V and J ends lost 1 base and 4 bases, in that order; junction bases with no gene match: 3. This CDR3 contains 15 residues. The CDR3: CASSLGAGTTGELFF. DNA for the CDR3: TGTGCCAGCAGCTTAGGAGCGGGAACCACCGGGGAGCTGTTTTTT.

As concerns this clonotype: With a much larger clone just one base away, this may be a read error. The gene calls are TRBV27 and TRBJ1-1; D is unclear. Germline CDR1 and CDR2: MNHEY and SMNVEV (reference sequence). Between the trimmed V and J ends, which lost 5 bases and 10 bases, there was a span of 17 bases. This CDR3 is built from 13 residues. The CDR3 sequence: CASSRPTEASAFF. The CDR3 DNA follows: TGTGCCAGCAGTCGACCTACAGAGGCTTCAGCTTTCTTT.

In this sample, this clonotype turned up many times. V usage is TRBV12-3 or TRBV12-4 and J usage is TRBJ1-1, with a possible D match to TRBD1 (5 bases). CDR3 size: 15 residues. Trimming removed 7 bases from V and 3 bases from J, with 18 bases in between. This CDR3 reads CASTMWSRGYTEAFF. The CDR3 DNA sequence: TGTGCCAGCACCATGTGGTCCCGGGGGTACACTGAAGCTTTCTTT.

In this sample, this clonotype turned up a few times. The rearrangement links TRBV18 to TRBJ1-5, with 7 bases lining up with TRBD1. Looked up from germline, CDR1 is KGHSH and CDR2 is LQKENI. V was pared by 4 bases and J by 2 bases, with 5 bases of the junction left unmatched. This CDR3 is built from 15 residues. The CDR3 spells CASSQGAQGNQPQHF. The CDR3 DNA reads TGTGCCAGCTCACAGGGGGCGCAGGGCAATCAGCCCCAGCATTTT.

This clonotype was detected a few times. The chain is built from TRBV27 and TRBJ2-7; no reliable D call. This CDR3 has 14 amino acids. CDR1 is MNHEY, CDR2 SMNVEV, per germline (reference sequence). V was pared by 3 bases and J by 0 bases, with 9 bases between. In nucleotides, the CDR3 is TGTGCCAGCAGTTTTAAGCCCCACTCCTACGAGCAGTACTTC. It specifies CASSFKPHSYEQYF.

This clonotype was seen a few times. V usage is TRBV15 and J usage is TRBJ2-1, with D possibly TRBD2 on 7 matching bases. In germline, CDR1 is LNHNV, CDR2 YYDKDF (reference sequence). The CDR3 extends over 14 amino acids. With 5 bases removed from V and 8 bases from J, the gap between germline ends came to 16 bases. CDR3 nucleotide sequence: TGTGCCACCAGCCAATGGGGGGGGCAGGATGAGCAGTTCTTC. It codes for CATSQWGGQDEQFF.

This clonotype was recorded a few times. This chain joins TRBV9 and TRBJ2-3, with D possibly matching TRBD2 (5 bases). This CDR3 region has 12 residues. The V gene lost 3 bases and the J gene lost 5 bases, with 7 bases spanning the gap. Germline CDR1 and CDR2: SGDLS and YYNGEE. CDR3 sequence: CASSGEGDTQYF. CDR3 coding DNA: TGTGCCAGCAGCGGAGAGGGAGATACGCAGTATTTT.

This chain uses TRBV7-3 with TRBJ1-2, with 8 bases matching TRBD1. CDR1 and CDR2 (germline): SGHTA, FQGTGA. This CDR3 is built from 15 residues. The V segment lost 1 base and the J segment 8 bases; nucleotides outside the gene matches: 9. CDR3 loop: CASSLIPGQGSGYTF. CDR3 DNA: TGTGCCAGCAGCTTAATACCCGGACAGGGAAGCGGCTACACCTTC.

The sample holds a few counts of this clonotype. The V call is TRBV5-1, the J call TRBJ1-1; D is unresolved. Germline loops: CDR1 SGHRS, CDR2 YFSETQ. V shed 0 bases and J shed 2 bases, with 11 bases lying between them. This CDR3 spans 15 amino acids. CDR3 residues: CASSLEPRINTEAFF. The CDR3 DNA reads as TGCGCCAGCAGCTTGGAACCCAGGATCAACACTGAAGCTTTCTTT. Complete variable domain (other parts from reference TRBV5-1 and TRBJ1-1): KAGVTQTPRYLIKTRGQQVTLSCSPISGHRSVSWYQQTPGQGLQFLFEYFSETQRNKGNFPGRFSGRQFSNSRSEMNVSTLELGDSALYLCASSLEPRINTEAFFGQGTRLTVV.

V usage is TRBV4-1 and J usage is TRBJ2-1; weak D call: TRBD2 (5 bases). Germline assignment: CDR1 MGHRA and CDR2 YSYEKL. Between the trimmed V and J ends, which lost 2 bases and 5 bases, there was a span of 22 bases. The CDR3 is 18 amino acids. Here the CDR3 reads CASSQPLRGSPLNNEQFF. CDR3 DNA sequence: TGCGCCAGCAGCCAACCTCTTAGAGGGAGTCCCCTAAACAATGAGCAGTTCTTC.

This clonotype appeared many times. The rearrangement uses TRBV7-9 and TRBJ2-4; 7 nucleotides agree with TRBD1. CDR1 is SEHNR and CDR2 is FQNEAQ in the germline V gene (reference sequence). The CDR3 has 17 amino acids. V was pared by 4 bases and J by 2 bases, with 11 bases of the junction left unmatched. The CDR3, as DNA: TGTGCCAGCAGCTCGACCTCGGGACAGAGGACCAAAAACATTCAGTACTTC. Protein product: CASSSTSGQRTKNIQYF.

The chain couples TRBV20-1 to TRBJ1-1; D ambiguous. V was shortened by 6 bases and J by 5 bases, with 13 bases between the two germline ends. Germline V gives CDR1 DFQATT, CDR2 SNEGSKA (reference sequence). This CDR3 is built from 12 residues. The DNA of the CDR3 is TGCAGTGCGCCAAGGGTGGGGACTGAAGCTTTCTTT. Translation gives CSAPRVGTEAFF.

The chain uses TRBV10-3 and TRBJ1-5, with TRBD1 matching over 10 bases. The CDR3 covers 14 residues. In germline, CDR1 is ENHRY, CDR2 SYGVKD. V lost 10 bases to trimming and J lost 7 bases; unmatched junction nucleotides: 10. CDR3 region: CATQSGQGIQPQHF. The CDR3 DNA reads as TGTGCCACACAATCGGGACAGGGGATCCAGCCCCAGCATTTT.

This clonotype was recorded a few times. This chain links TRBV15 with TRBJ2-3, with a possible D match to TRBD2 (6 bases). The CDR3 has 14 amino acids. The germline CDR1 and CDR2 sequences are LNHNV and YYDKDF (reference sequence). Between the trimmed V and J ends, which lost 0 bases and 6 bases, there was a span of 10 bases. The DNA for the CDR3 is TGTGCCACCAGCAGAGATCGGACTACGGATACGCAGTATTTT. It is translated as CATSRDRTTDTQYF.

The chain links TRBV20-1 to TRBJ1-2; no clear D. With 3 bases removed from V and 6 bases from J, the gap between germline ends came to 17 bases. Germline V gene sequence: CDR1 DFQATT, CDR2 SNEGSKA (reference sequence). The CDR3 consists of 14 residues. This CDR3 reads CSARPPVEADGYTF. Written as DNA, the CDR3 is TGCAGTGCTAGGCCCCCCGTGGAGGCTGATGGCTACACCTTC.

For this clonotype: Possible read error: a much larger clone is one base away. The chain is built from TRBV18 and TRBJ2-2, with TRBD1 as a possible D gene (6 bases). CDR3 length: 15 residues. In germline, CDR1 is KGHSH, CDR2 LQKENI. CDR3 DNA: TGTGCCGGCTCACGTCGGACAGACGAGGCCGGGGAGCTGTTTTTT. It codes for CAGSRRTDEAGELFF.

The chain couples TRBV18 to TRBJ2-1; 10 bases are shared with TRBD2. CDR3 length: 16 residues. The germline gives CDR1 KGHSH, CDR2 LQKENI. V was pared by 1 base and J by 8 bases, with 8 bases of the junction left unmatched. The CDR3 DNA reads TGTGCCAGCTCACCACAAGCGGGAGGGCCTCCGGATGAGCAGTTCTTC. It encodes CASSPQAGGPPDEQFF.

The chain has TRBV20-1 and TRBJ1-2; weak D call: TRBD1 (6 bases). The CDR3 loop spans 16 amino acids. Germline V lookup: CDR1 DFQATT, CDR2 SNEGSKA (reference sequence). The ends were cut back, 5 bases at V and 0 bases at J, with 19 bases in the middle. As DNA, the CDR3 is TGCAGTGCTCTCAGGGGACGTGGATCTTCTAACTATGGCTACACCTTC. This sequence encodes CSALRGRGSSNYGYTF.